Sequencing of this T cell receptor beta chain was carried out in a study of blood T cell repertoires in COVID-19. On the study more broadly: The samples span acute and convalescent COVID-19 from the United States, Italy and Spain. T cells, B-cell-depleted T cells, or PBMCs provided the cDNA or gDNA that served as material.

Trimming left V 2 bases short and J 5 bases short, with 7 bases between. The CDR3 length is 13 residues. Germline V lookup: CDR1 MNHNY, CDR2 SVGAGI (reference sequence). The table came from immunoSEQ multiplex PCR; TCRdb's copy has only in-frame clones and leaves some out. The data contain 100,000 to 120,000 clones, about 75% of them seen just once; the ten biggest clones take up 15% to 20%. This receptor was taken from a woman aged 70-85 years with acute or convalescent COVID-19. The sample taken for sequencing was peripheral blood. The chain couples TRBV6-6 to TRBJ1-5, with TRBD1 as a possible D gene (5 bases). CDR3 sequence (DNA): TGTGCCAGCAGTTACGCGGGGGATCAGCCCCAGCATTTT. This sequence encodes CASSYAGDQPQHF.